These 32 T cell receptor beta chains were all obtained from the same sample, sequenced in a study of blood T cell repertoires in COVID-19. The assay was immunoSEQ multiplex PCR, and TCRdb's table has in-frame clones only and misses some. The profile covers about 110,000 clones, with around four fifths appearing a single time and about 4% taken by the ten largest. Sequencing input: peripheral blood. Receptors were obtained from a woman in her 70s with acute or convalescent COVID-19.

The CDR3 spells CASSLEGVAKNIQYF. For the CDR3, the DNA is TGTGCCAGCAGTTTAGAGGGGGTAGCCAAAAACATTCAGTACTTC. The chain links TRBV28 to TRBJ2-4, with D possibly being TRBD1 (6 bases). Germline V gene sequence: CDR1 MDHEN, CDR2 SYDVKM. This CDR3 contains 15 residues. V was shortened by 2 bases and J by 0 bases, with 8 bases between the two germline ends.

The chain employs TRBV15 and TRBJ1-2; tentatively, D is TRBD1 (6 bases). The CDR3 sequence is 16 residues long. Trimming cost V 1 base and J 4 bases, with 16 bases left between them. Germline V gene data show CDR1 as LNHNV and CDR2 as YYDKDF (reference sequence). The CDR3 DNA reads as TGTGCCACCAGCAGAGTCCCGGGACAACAACGCTATGGCTACACCTTC. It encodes CATSRVPGQQRYGYTF. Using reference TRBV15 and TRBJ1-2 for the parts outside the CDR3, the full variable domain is DAMVIQNPRYQVTQFGKPVTLSCSQTLNHNVMYWYQQKSSQAPKLLFHYYDKDFNNEADTPDNFQSRRPNTSFCFLDIRSPGLGDTAMYLCATSRVPGQQRYGYTFGSGTRLTVV.

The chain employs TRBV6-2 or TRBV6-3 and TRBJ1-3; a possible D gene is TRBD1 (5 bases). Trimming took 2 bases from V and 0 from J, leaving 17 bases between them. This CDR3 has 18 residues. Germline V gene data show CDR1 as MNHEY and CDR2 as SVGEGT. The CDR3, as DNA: TGTGCCAGCAGTTACGGGCCAGGGCTTACCATCTCTGGAAACACCATATATTTT. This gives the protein CASSYGPGLTISGNTIYF.

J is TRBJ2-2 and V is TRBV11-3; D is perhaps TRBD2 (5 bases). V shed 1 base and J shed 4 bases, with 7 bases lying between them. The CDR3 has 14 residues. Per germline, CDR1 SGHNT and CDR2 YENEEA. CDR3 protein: CASSLGAGTGELFF. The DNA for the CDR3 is TGTGCCAGCAGCTTAGGGGCGGGCACCGGGGAGCTGTTTTTT.

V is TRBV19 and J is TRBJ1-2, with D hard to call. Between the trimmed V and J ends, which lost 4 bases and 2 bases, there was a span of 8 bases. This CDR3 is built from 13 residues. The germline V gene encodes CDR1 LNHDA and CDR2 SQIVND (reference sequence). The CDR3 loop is CASSSTQNYGYTF. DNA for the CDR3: TGTGCCAGTAGTAGTACACAGAACTATGGCTACACCTTC.

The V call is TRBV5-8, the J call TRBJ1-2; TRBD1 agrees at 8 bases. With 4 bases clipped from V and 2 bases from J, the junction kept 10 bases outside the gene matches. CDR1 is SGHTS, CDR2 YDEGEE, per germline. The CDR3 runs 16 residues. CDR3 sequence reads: CASSAVRTGGNYGYTF. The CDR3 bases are TGTGCCAGCAGCGCAGTAAGAACAGGGGGGAACTATGGCTACACCTTC.

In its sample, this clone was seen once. CDR3 sequence: CASSQDHVRLAKNIQYF. CDR3 coding DNA: TGCGCCAGCAGCCAAGATCATGTAAGACTAGCCAAAAACATTCAGTACTTC. This sequence joins TRBV4-1 and TRBJ2-4; unclear D gene. V dropped 0 bases and J dropped 0 bases, with 12 bases sitting between them. Looked up from germline, CDR1 is MGHRA and CDR2 is YSYEKL. The CDR3 is made up of 17 amino acids.

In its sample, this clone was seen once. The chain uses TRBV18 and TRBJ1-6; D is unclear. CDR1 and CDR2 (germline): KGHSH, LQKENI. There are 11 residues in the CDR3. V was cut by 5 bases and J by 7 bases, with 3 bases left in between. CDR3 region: CASSENSPLHF. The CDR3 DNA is TGTGCCAGCTCAGAGAATTCACCCCTCCACTTT. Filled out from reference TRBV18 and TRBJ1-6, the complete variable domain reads NAGVMQNPRHLVRRRGQEARLRCSPMKGHSHVYWYRQLPEEGLKFMVYLQKENIIDESGMPKERFSAEFPKEGPSILRIQQVVRGDSAAYFCASSENSPLHFGNGTRLTVT.

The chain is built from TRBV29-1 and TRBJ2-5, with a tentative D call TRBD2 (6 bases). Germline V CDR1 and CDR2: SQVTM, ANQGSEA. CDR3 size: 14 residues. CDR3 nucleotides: TGCAGTTATGGGGGGAGCCACGGTCGAGAGACCCAGTACTTC. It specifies CSYGGSHGRETQYF.

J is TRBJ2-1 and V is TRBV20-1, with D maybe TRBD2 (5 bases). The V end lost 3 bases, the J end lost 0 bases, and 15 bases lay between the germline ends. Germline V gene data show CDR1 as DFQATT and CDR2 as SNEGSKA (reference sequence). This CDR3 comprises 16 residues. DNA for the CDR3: TGCAGTGCTAGTCTGAGCGGCGGAAGCTCCTACAATGAGCAGTTCTTC. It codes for CSASLSGGSSYNEQFF.

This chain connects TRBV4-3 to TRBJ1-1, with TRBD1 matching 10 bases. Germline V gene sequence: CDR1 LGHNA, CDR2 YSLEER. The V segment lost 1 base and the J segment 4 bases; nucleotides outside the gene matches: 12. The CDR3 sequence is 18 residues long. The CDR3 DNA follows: TGCGCCAGCAGCCAAGGCTCCACTCCGGGACAGGGGCTCACTGAAGCTTTCTTT. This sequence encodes CASSQGSTPGQGLTEAFF.

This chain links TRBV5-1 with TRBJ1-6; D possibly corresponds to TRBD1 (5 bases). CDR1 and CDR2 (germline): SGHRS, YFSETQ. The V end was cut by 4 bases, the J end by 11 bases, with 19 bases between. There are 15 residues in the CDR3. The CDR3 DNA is TGCGCCAGCAGCCCCGGGGGAGGGAGGAGTGCACCCCTCCACTTT. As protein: CASSPGGGRSAPLHF.

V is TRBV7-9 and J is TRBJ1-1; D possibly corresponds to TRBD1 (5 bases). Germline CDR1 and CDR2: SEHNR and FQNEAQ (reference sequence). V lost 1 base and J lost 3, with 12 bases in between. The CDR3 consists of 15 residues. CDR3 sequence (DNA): TGTGCCAGCAGCTTAGGACTGGGGGGACACACTGAAGCTTTCTTT. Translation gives CASSLGLGGHTEAFF.

CDR3 sequence reads: CASSPLGSETDTQYF. The CDR3 nucleotides read TGTGCCAGCAGTCCACTGGGTAGCGAAACAGATACGCAGTATTTT. The rearrangement joins TRBV2 to TRBJ2-3; a possible D gene is TRBD2 (5 bases). The CDR3 sequence is 15 residues long. Trimming took 5 bases from V and 3 from J, leaving 15 bases between them. Germline assignment: CDR1 SNHLY and CDR2 FYNNEI.

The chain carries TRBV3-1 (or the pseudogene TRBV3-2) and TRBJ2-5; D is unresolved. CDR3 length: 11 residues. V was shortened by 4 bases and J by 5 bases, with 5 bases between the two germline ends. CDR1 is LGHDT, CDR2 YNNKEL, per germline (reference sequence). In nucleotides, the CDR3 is TGTGCCAGCAGCCTGGAGGAGACCCAGTACTTC. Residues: CASSLEETQYF.

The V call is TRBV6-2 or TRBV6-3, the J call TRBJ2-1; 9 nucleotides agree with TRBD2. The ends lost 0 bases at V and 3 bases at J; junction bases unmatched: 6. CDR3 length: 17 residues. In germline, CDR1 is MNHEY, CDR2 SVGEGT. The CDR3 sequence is CASSYSGPSGVYNEQFF. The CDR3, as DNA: TGTGCCAGCAGTTACTCGGGTCCTAGCGGGGTCTACAATGAGCAGTTCTTC.

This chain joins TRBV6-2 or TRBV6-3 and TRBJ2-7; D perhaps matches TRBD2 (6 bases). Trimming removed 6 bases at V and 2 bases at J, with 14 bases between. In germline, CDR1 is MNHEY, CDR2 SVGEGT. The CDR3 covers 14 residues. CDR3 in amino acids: CASSPTLAPYEQYV. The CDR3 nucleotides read TGTGCCAGCAGCCCCACGCTAGCGCCCTACGAGCAGTACGTC.

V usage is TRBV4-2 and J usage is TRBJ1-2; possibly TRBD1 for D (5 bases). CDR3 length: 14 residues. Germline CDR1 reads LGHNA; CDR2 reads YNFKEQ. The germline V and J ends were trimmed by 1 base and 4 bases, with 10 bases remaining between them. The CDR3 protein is CASSQGGEGYGYTF. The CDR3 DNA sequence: TGTGCCAGCAGCCAAGGGGGGGAGGGCTATGGCTACACCTTC.

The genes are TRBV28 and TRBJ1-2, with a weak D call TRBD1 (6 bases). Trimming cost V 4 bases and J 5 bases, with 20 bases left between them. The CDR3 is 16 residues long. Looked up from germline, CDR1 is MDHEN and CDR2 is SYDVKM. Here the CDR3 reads CASSSTGSPLGYGYTF. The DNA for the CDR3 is TGTGCCAGCAGTTCGACAGGTTCCCCCCTCGGGTATGGCTACACCTTC.

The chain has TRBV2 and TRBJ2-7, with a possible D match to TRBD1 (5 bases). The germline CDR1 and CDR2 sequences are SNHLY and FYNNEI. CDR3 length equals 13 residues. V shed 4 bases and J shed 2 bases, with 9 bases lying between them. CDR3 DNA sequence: TGTGCCAGCAGTGGCGCAGGGCCCTACGAGCAGTACGTC. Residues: CASSGAGPYEQYV.

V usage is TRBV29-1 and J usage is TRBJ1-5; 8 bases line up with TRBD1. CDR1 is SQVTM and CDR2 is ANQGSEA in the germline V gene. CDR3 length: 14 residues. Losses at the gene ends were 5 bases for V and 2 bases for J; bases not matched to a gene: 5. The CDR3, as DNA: TGCAGCGTTCTAGCGACAGGGGGCAATCAGCCCCAGCATTTT. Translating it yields CSVLATGGNQPQHF.

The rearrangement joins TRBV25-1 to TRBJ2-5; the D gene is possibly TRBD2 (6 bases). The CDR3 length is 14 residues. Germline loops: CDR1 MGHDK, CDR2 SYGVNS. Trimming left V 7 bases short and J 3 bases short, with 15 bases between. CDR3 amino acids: CASNPMGGKETQYF. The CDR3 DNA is TGTGCCAGCAACCCTATGGGGGGAAAAGAGACCCAGTACTTC.

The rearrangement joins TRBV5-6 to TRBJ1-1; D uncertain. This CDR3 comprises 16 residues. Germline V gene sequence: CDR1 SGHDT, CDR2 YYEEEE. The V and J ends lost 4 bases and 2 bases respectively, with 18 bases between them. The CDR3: CASSPGGRPLNTEAFF. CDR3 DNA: TGTGCCAGCAGCCCAGGCGGGAGACCGCTTAACACTGAAGCTTTCTTT.

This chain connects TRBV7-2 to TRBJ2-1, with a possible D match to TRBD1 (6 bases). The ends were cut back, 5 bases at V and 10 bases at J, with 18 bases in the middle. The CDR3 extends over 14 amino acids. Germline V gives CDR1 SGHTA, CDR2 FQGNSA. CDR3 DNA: TGTGCCAGCAGCCTTTACAGGGTGGATGGGGAGCAGTTCTTC. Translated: CASSLYRVDGEQFF.

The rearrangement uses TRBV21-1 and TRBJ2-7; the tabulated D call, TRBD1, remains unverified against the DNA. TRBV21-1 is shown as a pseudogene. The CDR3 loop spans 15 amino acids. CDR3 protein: CASSPRQGGRGQQYF. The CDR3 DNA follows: TGTGCCAGCAGCCCTCGACAGGGGGGCAGGGGGCAGCAGTACTTC.

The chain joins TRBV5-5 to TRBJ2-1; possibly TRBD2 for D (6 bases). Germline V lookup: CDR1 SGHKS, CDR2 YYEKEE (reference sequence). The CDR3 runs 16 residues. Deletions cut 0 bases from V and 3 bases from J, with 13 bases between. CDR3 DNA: TGTGCCAGCAGCTTGGAGAGTAGCGGATTCTACAATGAGCAGTTCTTC. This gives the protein CASSLESSGFYNEQFF.

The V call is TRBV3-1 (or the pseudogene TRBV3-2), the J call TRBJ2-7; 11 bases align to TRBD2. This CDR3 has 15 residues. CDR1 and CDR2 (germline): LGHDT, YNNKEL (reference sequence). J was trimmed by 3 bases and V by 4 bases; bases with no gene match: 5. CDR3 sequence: CASSRPTSGSYEQYF. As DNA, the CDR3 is TGTGCCAGCAGCCGACCTACTAGCGGGAGCTACGAGCAGTACTTC.

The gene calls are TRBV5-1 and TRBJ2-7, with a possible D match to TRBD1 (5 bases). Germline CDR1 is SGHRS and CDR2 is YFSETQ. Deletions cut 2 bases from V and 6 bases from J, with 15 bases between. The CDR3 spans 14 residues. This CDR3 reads CASSFLDRLGEQYF. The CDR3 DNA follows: TGCGCCAGCAGCTTCCTCGACAGATTGGGCGAGCAGTACTTC. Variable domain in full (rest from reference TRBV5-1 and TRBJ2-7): KAGVTQTPRYLIKTRGQQVTLSCSPISGHRSVSWYQQTPGQGLQFLFEYFSETQRNKGNFPGRFSGRQFSNSRSEMNVSTLELGDSALYLCASSFLDRLGEQYFGPGTRLTVT.

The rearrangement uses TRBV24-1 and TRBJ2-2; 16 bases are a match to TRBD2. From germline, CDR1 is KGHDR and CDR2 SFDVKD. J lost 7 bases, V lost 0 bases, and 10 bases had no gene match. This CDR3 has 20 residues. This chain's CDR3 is CATSDLGSGTSGGVGGELFF. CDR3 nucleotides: TGTGCCACCAGTGATTTGGGGTCCGGGACTAGCGGGGGGGTCGGCGGGGAGCTGTTTTTT.

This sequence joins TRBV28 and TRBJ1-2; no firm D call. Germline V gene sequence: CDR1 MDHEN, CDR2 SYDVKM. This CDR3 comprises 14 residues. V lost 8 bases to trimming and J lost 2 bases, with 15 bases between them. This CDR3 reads CASSAGIDNYGYTF. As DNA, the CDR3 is TGTGCCAGCTCCGCGGGCATCGACAACTATGGCTACACCTTC.

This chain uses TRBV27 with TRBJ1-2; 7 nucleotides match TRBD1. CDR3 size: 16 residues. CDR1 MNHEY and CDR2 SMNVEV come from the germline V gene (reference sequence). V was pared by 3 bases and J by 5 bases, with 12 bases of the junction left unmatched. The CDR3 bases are TGTGCCAGCAGTTTCTACGGGGACAGAACATCTTATGGCTACACCTTC. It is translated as CASSFYGDRTSYGYTF.

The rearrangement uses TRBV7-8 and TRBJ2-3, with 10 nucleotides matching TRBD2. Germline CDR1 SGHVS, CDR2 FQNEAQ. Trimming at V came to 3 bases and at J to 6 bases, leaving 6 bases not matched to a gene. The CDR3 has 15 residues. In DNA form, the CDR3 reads TGTGCCAGCAGCTTCCTCCTAGCGGGAGCTGATACGCAGTATTTT. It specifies CASSFLLAGADTQYF.